The 2 T cell receptor beta chains below were found in one sample sequenced in a study of blood T cell repertoires in COVID-19. The method was immunoSEQ multiplex PCR; TCRdb's version includes in-frame clones alone and lacks a portion of them. The repertoire includes 430,000 or so clones, nearly 90% of them detected once, and roughly 1.4% sits in the top ten. Source material: PBMCs or T cells enriched from blood (not recorded which). These receptor sequences come from a young woman who had been exposed to COVID-19.

This clone was recorded only once. The chain uses TRBV5-1 and TRBJ1-2; weak D call: TRBD1 (6 bases). The CDR3 totals 14 residues. Trimming stripped 4 bases from V and 1 base from J, with 11 bases between. The germline CDR1 and CDR2 sequences are SGHRS and YFSETQ. Here the CDR3 reads CASSVDSNNYGYTF. CDR3 sequence (DNA): TGCGCCAGCAGCGTGGACAGCAATAACTATGGCTACACCTTC. The variable domain in full, completed from reference TRBV5-1 and TRBJ1-2, reads KAGVTQTPRYLIKTRGQQVTLSCSPISGHRSVSWYQQTPGQGLQFLFEYFSETQRNKGNFPGRFSGRQFSNSRSEMNVSTLELGDSALYLCASSVDSNNYGYTFGSGTRLTVV.

This clone was found once. V usage is TRBV20-1 and J usage is TRBJ2-7; perhaps TRBD2 as D (5 bases). This CDR3 region has 11 residues. V lost 5 bases to trimming and J lost 3 bases, with 8 bases between them. The V gene's germline CDR1 is DFQATT and CDR2 SNEGSKA (reference sequence). This chain's CDR3 is CSASGNYEQYF. The DNA of the CDR3 is TGCAGTGCTTCCGGGAACTACGAGCAGTACTTC.